Below are 24 T cell receptor beta chains sequenced from a single sample in a study of blood T cells in healthy people across ages. A second PCR of roughly 7 to 11 cycles used a sample-barcoded 5' primer and a J-beta primer mix. Each CDR3 protein gets one entry after TCRdb re-called the 5' RACE reads with MiXCR. The sample shows 1.5 million to 2 million distinct CDR3 sequences, 28% of them seen only once. The sequenced sample consisted of blood. These receptors all come from a woman in her 30s in good health.

The chain has TRBV6-5 and TRBJ2-3; perhaps TRBD1 as D (6 bases). The CDR3 is made up of 15 amino acids. V shed 0 bases and J shed 0 bases, with 7 bases lying between them. CDR1 MNHEY and CDR2 SVGAGI come from the germline V gene. CDR3 protein: CASSYSDRSTDTQYF. CDR3 DNA sequence: TGTGCCAGCAGTTACTCAGACAGGAGCACAGATACGCAGTATTTT.

This clonotype was observed a few times. This chain joins TRBV2 and TRBJ1-1, with TRBD1 as a possible D gene (6 bases). Germline CDR1 SNHLY, CDR2 FYNNEI. The CDR3 is 13 amino acids. Trimming left V 6 bases short and J 1 base short, with 9 bases between. The CDR3 bases are TGTGCCAGCAGGAGGGGGGAGAACACTGAAGCTTTCTTT. Translation: CASRRGENTEAFF.

There are a few counts of this clonotype. This rearrangement joins TRBV6-2 or TRBV6-3 to TRBJ2-1, with D possibly TRBD1 on 5 matching bases. V was cut by 2 bases and J by 15 bases, with 11 bases left in between. The germline V gene encodes CDR1 MNHEY and CDR2 SVGEGT. The CDR3 extends over 11 amino acids. The CDR3 DNA reads TGTGCCAGCAGTTACGCCCAGGGCCGGTTCTTC. Translated, it gives CASSYAQGRFF.

This clonotype was recorded at least ten times. The CDR3 region is CASSRGLAGAYEQYF. The DNA of the CDR3 is TGTGCCAGCAGTAGAGGACTAGCGGGAGCCTACGAGCAGTACTTC. This chain uses TRBV6-5 with TRBJ2-7; 13 nucleotides agree with TRBD2. The CDR3 has 15 amino acids. V gave up 5 bases and J gave up 2 bases; unmatched junction bases: 3. The V gene's germline CDR1 is MNHEY and CDR2 SVGAGI.

In nucleotides, the CDR3 is TGTGCCAGCAGCGAGGGGCACAGACCCAGGGGGTACGAGCAGTACTTC. This gives the protein CASSEGHRPRGYEQYF. The V and J genes are TRBV12-3 or TRBV12-4 and TRBJ2-7; the match to TRBD1 covers 7 bases. The CDR3 has 16 residues. J lost 4 bases, V lost 6 bases, and 15 bases had no gene match.

This clonotype appeared a few times. The rearrangement joins TRBV20-1 to TRBJ2-1; the D gene is possibly TRBD2 (6 bases). V was clipped by 5 bases and J by 4 bases, with 9 bases between them. The CDR3 extends over 12 amino acids. The germline V gene has CDR1 DFQATT and CDR2 SNEGSKA (reference sequence). CDR3 bases: TGCAGTGCTGGACGGGAGTACAATGAGCAGTTCTTC. This translates into CSAGREYNEQFF.

The rearrangement uses TRBV3-1 and TRBJ2-1, with TRBD2 matching 7 bases. V shed 3 bases, J shed 7 bases, and the junction held 12 bases outside the gene matches. Germline V lookup: CDR1 LGHDT, CDR2 YNNKEL (reference sequence). The CDR3 spans 16 residues. This CDR3 reads CASSQYGGLEDNEQFF. The CDR3 DNA reads as TGTGCCAGCAGCCAGTACGGCGGACTAGAGGATAATGAGCAGTTCTTC.

This clonotype has more than one count but fewer than ten. CDR3 loop: CASSLLQGGNYEQYF. The CDR3 DNA reads TGTGCCAGCAGCTTGTTACAGGGTGGGAACTACGAGCAGTACTTC. The chain is built from TRBV5-5 and TRBJ2-5, with a possible D match to TRBD1 (6 bases). TRBJ2-7 matches the DNA end more closely, so the J call is doubtful. This CDR3 comprises 15 residues. Germline CDR1 is SGHKS and CDR2 is YYEKEE (reference sequence).

This clonotype was seen more than once but under ten times. The junction departs from germline at one end; a sequencing error may be responsible. The chain recombines TRBV20-1 with TRBJ2-3; 10 bases align to TRBD1. CDR1 is DFQATT, CDR2 SNEGSKA, per germline (reference sequence). This CDR3 comprises 16 residues. CDR3 residues: CGANRPGTGAGDTQYF. CDR3 DNA sequence: TGCGGTGCTAACCGCCCCGGGACAGGGGCCGGAGATACGCAGTATTTT.

V is TRBV20-1 and J is TRBJ2-3; 9 positions match TRBD2. Per germline, CDR1 DFQATT and CDR2 SNEGSKA (reference sequence). This CDR3 is built from 13 residues. In nucleotides, the CDR3 is TGCAGCCTAGCTGGGCGGGAGGGAGATACGCAGTATTTT. It specifies CSLAGREGDTQYF.

The chain is built from TRBV5-5 and TRBJ2-1; 9 bases map to TRBD2. The germline V gene has CDR1 SGHKS and CDR2 YYEKEE (reference sequence). The length of the CDR3 is 17 residues. V lost 5 bases and J lost 0; bases outside the gene matches: 9. The DNA for the CDR3 is TGTGCCAGCAGTCCGTCTGGTAGCGGGAGCTCCTACAATGAGCAGTTCTTC. Protein sequence: CASSPSGSGSSYNEQFF.

This clonotype was counted between two and nine times. The CDR3 sequence: CASSQHGETQYF. The CDR3 DNA reads as TGTGCCAGCAGCCAACACGGAGAGACCCAGTACTTC. The rearrangement uses TRBV3-1 and TRBJ2-5; D not certain. Per germline, CDR1 LGHDT and CDR2 YNNKEL (reference sequence). Trimming cost V 2 bases and J 4 bases, with 5 bases left between them. This CDR3 has 12 amino acids.

This clonotype was recorded only once. This CDR3 is CASSHFANSYEQYF. The DNA of the CDR3 is TGTGCCAGCAGCCATTTCGCTAACTCCTACGAGCAGTACTTC. The V gene is TRBV3-1, the J gene TRBJ2-7; D is unclear. V was clipped by 3 bases and J by 0 bases, with 9 bases between them. Germline-derived CDR1 and CDR2 are LGHDT and YNNKEL (reference sequence). This CDR3 has 14 amino acids.

This clonotype was observed a few times. The V call is TRBV6-5, the J call TRBJ2-7; a possible D gene is TRBD1 (5 bases). This CDR3 is 17 amino acids long. The germline V and J ends were trimmed by 0 bases and 0 bases, with 15 bases remaining between them. The germline CDR1 and CDR2 sequences are MNHEY and SVGAGI. The CDR3, as DNA: TGTGCCAGCAGTTACTCGACAGTGACGGTCAGCTCCTACGAGCAGTACTTC. Amino acid sequence: CASSYSTVTVSSYEQYF.

In this sample, this clonotype turned up a few times. Compared with germline, one end of the junction differs, possibly owing to a read error. The V gene is TRBV20-1, the J gene TRBJ2-3; TRBD2 is a possible D gene (6 bases). Germline-derived CDR1 and CDR2 are DFQATT and SNEGSKA (reference sequence). The CDR3 loop spans 15 amino acids. In DNA form, the CDR3 reads TGTAGTGCCCGCCTCCTACTAGCATTCACAGATATGCAGTATTTT. It is translated as CSARLLLAFTDMQYF.

The CDR3 bases are TGTGCCAGCAGCCCAGGACTAGCGGGCAAGCAGAATGAGCAGTTCTTC. Protein: CASSPGLAGKQNEQFF. The chain employs TRBV7-2 and TRBJ2-1; TRBD2 aligns across 11 bases. Germline CDR1 is SGHTA and CDR2 is FQGNSA. Losses at the gene ends were 5 bases for V and 7 bases for J; bases not matched to a gene: 10. CDR3 length: 16 residues.

This sequence joins TRBV11-2 and TRBJ1-1; 9 bases map to TRBD1. V lost 7 bases and J lost 0; bases outside the gene matches: 9. Germline V gives CDR1 SGHAT, CDR2 FQNNGV. The CDR3 totals 16 residues. This chain's CDR3 is CASTSTGGNMNTEAFF. CDR3 DNA: TGTGCCAGCACCAGTACAGGGGGCAACATGAACACTGAAGCTTTCTTT.

The chain carries TRBV28 and TRBJ2-7; 8 bases agree with TRBD2. The V gene's germline CDR1 is MDHEN and CDR2 SYDVKM. CDR3 length equals 15 residues. Trimming took 5 bases from V and 0 from J; bases not matched to a gene: 6. The CDR3 nucleotides are TGTGCCAGCAGTGCGCGGGGGGAGAGCTCCTACGAGCAGTACTTC. Residues: CASSARGESSYEQYF.

This rearrangement joins TRBV29-1 to TRBJ2-3, with D possibly being TRBD1 (5 bases). CDR3 length equals 14 residues. CDR1 and CDR2 (germline): SQVTM, ANQGSEA. Trimming cost V 7 bases and J 0 bases, with 14 bases left between them. The CDR3 sequence: CSASGPSSTDTQYF. CDR3 DNA sequence: TGCAGCGCTTCAGGGCCTTCAAGCACAGATACGCAGTATTTT.

Concerning this clonotype: In this CDR3 the conserved last residue, phenylalanine or tryptophan, is missing, so a read error is likely. J is TRBJ1-2 and V is TRBV29-1, with D perhaps matching TRBD1 (6 bases). This CDR3 is 13 amino acids long. The germline V gene has CDR1 SQVTM and CDR2 ANQGSEA. Deletions cut 1 base from V and 4 bases from J, with 10 bases between. CDR3 DNA sequence: TGCAGCGTTGAAGTTCAGGGGTCCTATGGCTACACCCTC. Amino acids: CSVEVQGSYGYTL.

V and J are TRBV6-2 or TRBV6-3 and TRBJ2-4, with unresolved D. The CDR3 is made up of 16 amino acids. V lost 1 base to trimming and J lost 0 bases, with 10 bases between them. The V gene's germline CDR1 is MNHEY and CDR2 SVGEGT. The CDR3 here is CASSYLALGAKNIQYF. CDR3 DNA sequence: TGTGCCAGCAGTTACTTGGCCCTGGGAGCCAAAAACATTCAGTACTTC.

In this sample, this clonotype turned up a few times. The V gene is TRBV29-1, the J gene TRBJ2-1, with 9 positions matching TRBD2. The CDR3 contains 14 residues. V shed 8 bases and J 7 bases; nucleotides not matched to a gene: 12. Per germline, CDR1 SQVTM and CDR2 ANQGSEA. The CDR3 protein is CSPGLAGTGNEQFF. The CDR3 nucleotides are TGCAGCCCGGGTCTAGCGGGAACGGGGAATGAGCAGTTCTTC.

The chain has TRBV20-1 and TRBJ2-2, with 8 bases lining up with TRBD1. Germline values: CDR1 DFQATT, CDR2 SNEGSKA (reference sequence). This CDR3 region has 15 residues. Trimming removed 2 bases from V and 0 bases from J; junction bases left unmatched: 2. The CDR3 DNA reads as TGCAGTGCTAGAAAGACAGGGGCGAACACCGGGGAGCTGTTTTTT. Residues: CSARKTGANTGELFF.

The chain uses TRBV6-1 and TRBJ2-1, with unresolved D. The V and J ends lost 3 bases and 5 bases respectively, with 20 bases between them. The V gene's germline CDR1 is MNHNS and CDR2 SASEGT. The CDR3 loop spans 17 amino acids. The CDR3 protein is CASSDLGFAGRDNEQFF. CDR3 coding DNA: TGTGCCAGCAGTGACCTAGGTTTCGCCGGTAGGGACAATGAGCAGTTCTTC.